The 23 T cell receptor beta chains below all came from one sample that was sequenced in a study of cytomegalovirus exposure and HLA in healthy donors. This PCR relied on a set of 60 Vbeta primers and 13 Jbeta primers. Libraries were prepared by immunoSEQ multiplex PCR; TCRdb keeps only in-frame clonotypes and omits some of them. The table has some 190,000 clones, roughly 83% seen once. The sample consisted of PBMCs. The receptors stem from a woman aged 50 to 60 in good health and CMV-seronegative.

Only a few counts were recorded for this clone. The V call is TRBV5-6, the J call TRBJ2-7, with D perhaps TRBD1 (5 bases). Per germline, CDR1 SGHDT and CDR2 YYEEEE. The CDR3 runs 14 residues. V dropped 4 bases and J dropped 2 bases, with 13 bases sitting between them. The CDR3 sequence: CASSIGQRAYEQYF. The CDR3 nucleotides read TGTGCCAGCAGCATAGGACAACGAGCCTACGAGCAGTACTTC. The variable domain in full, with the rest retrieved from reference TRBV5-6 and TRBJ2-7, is DAGVTQSPTHLIKTRGQQVTLRCSPKSGHDTVSWYQQALGQGPQFIFQYYEEEERQRGNFPDRFSGHQFPNYSSELNVNALLLGDSALYLCASSIGQRAYEQYFGPGTRLTVT.

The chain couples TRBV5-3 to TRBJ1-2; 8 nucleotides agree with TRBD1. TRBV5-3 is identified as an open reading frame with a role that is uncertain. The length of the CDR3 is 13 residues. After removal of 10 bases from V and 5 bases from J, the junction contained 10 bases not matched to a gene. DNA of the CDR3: TGTGCCTTCAGGGGGCACGCGGAGTATGGCTACACCTTC. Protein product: CAFRGHAEYGYTF.

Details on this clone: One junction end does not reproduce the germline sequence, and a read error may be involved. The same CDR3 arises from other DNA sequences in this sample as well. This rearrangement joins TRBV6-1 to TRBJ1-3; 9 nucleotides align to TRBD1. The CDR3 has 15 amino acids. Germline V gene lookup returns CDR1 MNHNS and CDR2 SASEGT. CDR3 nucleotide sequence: TGTGCCAGTAGTGGGACAGGGAGCTCTGGAAACACCATATATTTT. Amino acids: CASSGTGSSGNTIYF.

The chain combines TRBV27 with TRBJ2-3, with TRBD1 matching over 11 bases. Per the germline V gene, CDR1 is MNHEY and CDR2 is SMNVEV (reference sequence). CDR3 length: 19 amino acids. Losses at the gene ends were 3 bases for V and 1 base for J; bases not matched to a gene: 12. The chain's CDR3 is CASSFRTGGVSKGTDTQYF. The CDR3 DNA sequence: TGTGCCAGCAGTTTTAGGACAGGGGGCGTTTCCAAGGGCACAGATACGCAGTATTTT.

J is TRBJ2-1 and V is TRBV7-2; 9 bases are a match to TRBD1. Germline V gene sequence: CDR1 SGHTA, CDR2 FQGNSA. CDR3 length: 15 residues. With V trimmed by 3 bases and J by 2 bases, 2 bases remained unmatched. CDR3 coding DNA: TGTGCCAGCAGCTTGGACAGGGGAACCTACAATGAGCAGTTCTTC. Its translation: CASSLDRGTYNEQFF. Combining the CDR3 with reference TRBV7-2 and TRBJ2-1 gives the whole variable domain GAGVSQSPSNKVTEKGKDVELRCDPISGHTALYWYRQSLGQGLEFLIYFQGNSAPDKSGLPSDRFSAERTGGSVSTLTIQRTQQEDSAVYLCASSLDRGTYNEQFFGPGTRLTVL.

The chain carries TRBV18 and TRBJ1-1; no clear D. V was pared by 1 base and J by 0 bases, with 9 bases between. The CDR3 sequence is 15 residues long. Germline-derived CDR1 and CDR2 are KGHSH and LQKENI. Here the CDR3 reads CASSPRGAMNTEAFF. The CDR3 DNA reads TGTGCCAGCTCACCACGGGGAGCGATGAACACTGAAGCTTTCTTT.

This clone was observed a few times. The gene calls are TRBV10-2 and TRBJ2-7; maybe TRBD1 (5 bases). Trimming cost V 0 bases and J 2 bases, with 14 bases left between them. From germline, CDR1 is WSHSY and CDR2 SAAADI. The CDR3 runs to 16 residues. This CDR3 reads CASSESGRAITYEQYF. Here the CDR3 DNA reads TGCGCCAGCAGTGAGTCAGGCAGGGCGATTACCTACGAGCAGTACTTC.

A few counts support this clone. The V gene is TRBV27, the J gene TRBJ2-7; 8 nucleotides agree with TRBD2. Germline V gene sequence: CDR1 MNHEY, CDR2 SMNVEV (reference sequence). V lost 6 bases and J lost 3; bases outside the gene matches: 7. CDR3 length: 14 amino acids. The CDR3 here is CASRVSREGYEQYF. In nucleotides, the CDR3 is TGTGCCAGCAGAGTCTCCCGGGAGGGCTACGAGCAGTACTTC.

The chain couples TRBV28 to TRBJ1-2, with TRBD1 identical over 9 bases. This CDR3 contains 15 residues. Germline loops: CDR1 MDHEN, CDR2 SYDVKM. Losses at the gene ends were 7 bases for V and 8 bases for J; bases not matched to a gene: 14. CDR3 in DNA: TGTGCCAGCATCTATAGTGGGACAGGGCATCGCGGCTACACCTTC. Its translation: CASIYSGTGHRGYTF.

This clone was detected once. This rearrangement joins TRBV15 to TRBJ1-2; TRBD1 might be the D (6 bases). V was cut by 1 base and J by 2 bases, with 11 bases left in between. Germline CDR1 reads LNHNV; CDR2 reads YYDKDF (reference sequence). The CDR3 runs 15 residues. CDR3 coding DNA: TGTGCCACCAGCAGAGCCGGGACAACAAACTATGGCTACACCTTC. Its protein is CATSRAGTTNYGYTF.

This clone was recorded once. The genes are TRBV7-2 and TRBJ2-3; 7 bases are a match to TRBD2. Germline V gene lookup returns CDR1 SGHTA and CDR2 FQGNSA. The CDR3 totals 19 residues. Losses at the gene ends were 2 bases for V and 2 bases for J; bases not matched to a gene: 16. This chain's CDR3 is CASSLRPRGSTHTTDTQYF. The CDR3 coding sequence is TGTGCCAGCAGCTTACGGCCTCGCGGGAGCACCCACACCACAGATACGCAGTATTTT.

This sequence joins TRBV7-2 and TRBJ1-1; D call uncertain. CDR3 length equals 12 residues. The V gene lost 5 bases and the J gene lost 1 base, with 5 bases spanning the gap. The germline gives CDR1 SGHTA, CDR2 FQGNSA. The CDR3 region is CASSGRNTEAFF. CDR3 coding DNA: TGTGCCAGCAGCGGGAGGAACACTGAAGCTTTCTTT.

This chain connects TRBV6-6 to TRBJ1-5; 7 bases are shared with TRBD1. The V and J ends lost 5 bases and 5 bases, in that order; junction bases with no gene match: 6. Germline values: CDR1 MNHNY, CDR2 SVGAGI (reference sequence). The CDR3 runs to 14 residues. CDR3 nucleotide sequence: TGTGCCAGCAGTGGGGGACAGTGGGATCAGCCCCAGCATTTT. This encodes CASSGGQWDQPQHF.

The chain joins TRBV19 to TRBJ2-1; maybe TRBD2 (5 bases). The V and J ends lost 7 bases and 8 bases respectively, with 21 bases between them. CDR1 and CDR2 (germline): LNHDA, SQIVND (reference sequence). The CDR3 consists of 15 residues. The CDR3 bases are TGTGCCAGTACCATCGGGCTAGCAGGCGTCGATGAGCAGTTCTTC. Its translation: CASTIGLAGVDEQFF.

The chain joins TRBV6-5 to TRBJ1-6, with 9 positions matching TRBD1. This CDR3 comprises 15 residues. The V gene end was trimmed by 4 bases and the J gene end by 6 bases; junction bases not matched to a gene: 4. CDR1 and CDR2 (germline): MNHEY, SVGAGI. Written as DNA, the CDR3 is TGTGCCAGCAGTTCACAGGGGGCTCTTAATTCACCCCTCCACTTT. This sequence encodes CASSSQGALNSPLHF.

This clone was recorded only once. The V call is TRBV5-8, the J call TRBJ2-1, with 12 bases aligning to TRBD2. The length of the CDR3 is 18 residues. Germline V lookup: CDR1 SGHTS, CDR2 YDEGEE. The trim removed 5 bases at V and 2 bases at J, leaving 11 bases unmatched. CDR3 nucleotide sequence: TGTGCCAGCAGTAGACCGGGACTAGCGGGTCCCACCTACAATGAGCAGTTCTTC. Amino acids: CASSRPGLAGPTYNEQFF.

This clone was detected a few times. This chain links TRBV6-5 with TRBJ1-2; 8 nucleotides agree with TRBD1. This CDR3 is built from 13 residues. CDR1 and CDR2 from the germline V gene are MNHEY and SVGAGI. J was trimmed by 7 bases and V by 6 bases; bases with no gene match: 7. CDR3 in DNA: TGTGCCAGCAGCCTAGGACAGGGTGGTGGCTACACCTTC. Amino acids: CASSLGQGGGYTF.

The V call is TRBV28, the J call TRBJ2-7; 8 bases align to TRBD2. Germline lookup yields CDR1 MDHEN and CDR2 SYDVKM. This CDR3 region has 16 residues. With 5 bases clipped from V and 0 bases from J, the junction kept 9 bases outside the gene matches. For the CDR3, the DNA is TGTGCCAGCAGTCCTAGACTAGCGAGTAGCTCCTACGAGCAGTACTTC. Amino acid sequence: CASSPRLASSSYEQYF.

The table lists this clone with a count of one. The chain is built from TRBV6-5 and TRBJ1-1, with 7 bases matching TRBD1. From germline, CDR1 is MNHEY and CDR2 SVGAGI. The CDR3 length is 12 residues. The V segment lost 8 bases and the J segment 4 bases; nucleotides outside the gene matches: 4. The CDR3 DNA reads TGTGCCAGCCGCACAGGGGTCACTGAAGCTTTCTTT. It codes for CASRTGVTEAFF.

The CDR3 region has the DNA TGTGCCAGCAGGAAACAGGGTTACCCTGAAGCTTTCTTT. This sequence encodes CASRKQGYPEAFF. This chain joins TRBV28 and TRBJ1-1; weak D call: TRBD1 (6 bases). Per the germline V gene, CDR1 is MDHEN and CDR2 is SYDVKM. Trimming cost V 6 bases and J 6 bases, with 14 bases left between them. The CDR3 runs 13 residues.

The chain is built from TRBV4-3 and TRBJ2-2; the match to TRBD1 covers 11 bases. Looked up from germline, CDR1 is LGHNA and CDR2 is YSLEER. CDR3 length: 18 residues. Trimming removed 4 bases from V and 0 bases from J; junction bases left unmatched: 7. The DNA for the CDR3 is TGCGCCAGCAGCCCCCGGACAGGGGGCGCTCCGAACACCGGGGAGCTGTTTTTT. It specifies CASSPRTGGAPNTGELFF.

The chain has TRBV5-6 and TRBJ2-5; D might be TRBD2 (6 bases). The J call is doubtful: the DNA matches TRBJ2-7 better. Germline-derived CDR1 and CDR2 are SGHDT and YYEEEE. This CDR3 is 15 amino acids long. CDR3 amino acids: CASSLGIGGGYEQYF. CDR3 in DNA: TGTGCCAGCAGCTTGGGGATCGGGGGAGGCTACGAGCAGTACTTC.

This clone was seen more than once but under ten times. The CDR3 nucleotides are TGTGCCAGCGGGGGGGACACCCGCATTGGTAATTCACCCCTCCACTTT. Translated, it gives CASGGDTRIGNSPLHF. V is TRBV7-9 and J is TRBJ1-6; perhaps TRBD1 as D (6 bases). Trimming took 8 bases from V and 6 from J, leaving 20 bases between them. There are 16 residues in the CDR3. Germline V gene data show CDR1 as SEHNR and CDR2 as FQNEAQ (reference sequence).